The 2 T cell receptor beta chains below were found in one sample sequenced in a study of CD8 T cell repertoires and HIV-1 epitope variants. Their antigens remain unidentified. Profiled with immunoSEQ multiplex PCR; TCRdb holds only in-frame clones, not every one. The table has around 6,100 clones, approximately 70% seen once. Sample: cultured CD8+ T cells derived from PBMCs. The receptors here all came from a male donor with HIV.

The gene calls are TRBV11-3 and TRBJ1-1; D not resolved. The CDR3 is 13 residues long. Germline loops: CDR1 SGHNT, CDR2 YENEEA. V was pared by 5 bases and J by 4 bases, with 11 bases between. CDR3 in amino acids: CASSDSVGTEAFF. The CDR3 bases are TGTGCCAGCAGCGACTCTGTGGGCACTGAAGCTTTCTTT.

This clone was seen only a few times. The CDR3 spells CASSSSGTDTQYF. The CDR3 DNA reads as TGTGCCAGCAGTTCCTCGGGCACAGATACGCAGTATTTT. The genes are TRBV28 and TRBJ2-3; D call uncertain. Germline CDR1 reads MDHEN; CDR2 reads SYDVKM. Trimming removed 4 bases at V and 1 base at J, with 6 bases between. The CDR3 runs to 13 residues.